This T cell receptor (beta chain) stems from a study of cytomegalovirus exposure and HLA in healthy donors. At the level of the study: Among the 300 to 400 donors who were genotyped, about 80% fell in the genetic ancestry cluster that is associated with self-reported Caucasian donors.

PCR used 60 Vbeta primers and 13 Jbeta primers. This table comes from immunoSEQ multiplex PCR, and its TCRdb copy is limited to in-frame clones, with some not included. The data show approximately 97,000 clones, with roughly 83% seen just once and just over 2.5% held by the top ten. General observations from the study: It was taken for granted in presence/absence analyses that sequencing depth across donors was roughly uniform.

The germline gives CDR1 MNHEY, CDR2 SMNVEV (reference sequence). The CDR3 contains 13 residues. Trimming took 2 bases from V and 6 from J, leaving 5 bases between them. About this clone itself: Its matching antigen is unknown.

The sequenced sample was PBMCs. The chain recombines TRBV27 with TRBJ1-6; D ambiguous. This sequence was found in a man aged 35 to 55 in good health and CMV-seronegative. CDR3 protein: CASSLTANSPLHF. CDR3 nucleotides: TGTGCCAGCAGTTTAACAGCTAATTCACCCCTCCACTTT.